This T cell receptor beta chain was captured by sequencing in a study of blood T cell repertoires in COVID-19. About the research overall: From T cells, B-cell-depleted T cells, or PBMCs came the material, which was cDNA or gDNA.

The V end lost 4 bases, the J end lost 3 bases, and 16 bases lay between the germline ends. The CDR3 covers 14 residues. Germline V gene data show CDR1 as SQVTM and CDR2 as ANQGSEA. TCRdb keeps only in-frame clones here, not all; method: immunoSEQ multiplex PCR. Here the sample spans about 160,000 clones, around 87% being singletons. Up to 2 weeks before entering the study, exposed participants had met a COVID-19 case. This TCR was sampled from a woman aged 35 to 49 who had been exposed to COVID-19. The chain carries TRBV29-1 and TRBJ2-7, with D maybe TRBD2 (5 bases). The source material was PBMCs or T cells enriched from blood (not recorded which). In DNA form, the CDR3 reads TGCAGCGTTGCCGGGTGGCGGGCCCGCTACGAGCAGTACTTC. Its translation: CSVAGWRARYEQYF.